This TCR beta chain originates from a study of T-cell memory formation after mild COVID-19. Study-level results: Whereas later expanders leaned CD4+, clones contracting day 15 to 85 showed a balanced CD4/CD8 makeup. The study detected some responding clones in pre-infection memory, suggesting cross-reactive memory joined.

Researchers used 5'RACE with constant-segment primers to make TCR alpha and TCR beta cDNA libraries that carry sample barcodes and UMIs. TCRdb redid the calling of the 5' RACE reads with MiXCR, one entry per CDR3 protein. Seen here are 280,000 or so distinct CDR3 sequences, more than 15% observed once, and the top ten hold roughly 23%. CDR3 size: 15 residues. Trimming took 3 bases from V and 4 from J; bases not matched to a gene: 8. The germline CDR1 and CDR2 sequences are MGHRA and YSYEKL. Note on this clonotype: The antigen remains undetermined.

J is TRBJ1-2 and V is TRBV4-1; 7 nucleotides match TRBD1. The source of this sequence is a man younger than 30 who had mild COVID-19 (a few samples of this study predate the infection). Cell type and time point are not known. The specimen sequenced was PBMCs or a T cell subset sorted from them (not recorded which). For the CDR3, the DNA is TGCGCCAGCAGCCAGGACGGAGGGGGCCTCTATGGCTACACCTTC. Its translation: CASSQDGGGLYGYTF.